The present entry profiles one TCR beta chain with its context. What it recognizes is unknown. Naive CD8 cells comprised CD45RO-negative, CCR7-positively selected cells, excluding terminally differentiated effector memory CD45RA+ cells. Donors, healthy HIV-negative adults, lacked recent acute infections or vaccinations. The sample comes from a study of shared clonotypes between healthy human individuals. A deep-level run was used for the assay. Measured with immunoSEQ multiplex PCR; TCRdb has only the in-frame clones, and not every one. The sample includes about 600,000 clones, 98% seen only once; the top ten take approximately 0.33%. Trimming removed 1 base at V and 1 base at J, with 13 bases between. Germline-derived CDR1 and CDR2 are SGHAT and FQNNGV. This CDR3 spans 16 amino acids. Findings and caveats of the study: An expected dependence of interdonor clonotype sharing on sequencing depth was noted.

The chain joins TRBV11-2 to TRBJ1-1; tentative D call: TRBD1 (6 bases). The sample taken for sequencing was naive CD8+ T cells sorted from blood. The TCR was taken from a man aged 25 to 40 in good health. The CDR3 sequence is CASSLVSGAWNTEAFF. The CDR3 region has the DNA TGTGCCAGCAGCTTAGTATCGGGGGCTTGGAACACTGAAGCTTTCTTT.